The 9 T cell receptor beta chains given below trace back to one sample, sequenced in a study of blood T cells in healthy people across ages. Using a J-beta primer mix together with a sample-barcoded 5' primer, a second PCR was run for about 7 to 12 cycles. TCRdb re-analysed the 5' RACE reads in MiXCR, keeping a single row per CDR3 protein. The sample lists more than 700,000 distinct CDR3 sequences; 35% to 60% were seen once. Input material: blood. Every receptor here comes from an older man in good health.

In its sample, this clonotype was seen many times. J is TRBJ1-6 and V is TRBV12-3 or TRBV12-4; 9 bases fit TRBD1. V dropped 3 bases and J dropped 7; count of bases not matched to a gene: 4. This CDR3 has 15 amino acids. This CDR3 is CASSLSGQGNSPLHF. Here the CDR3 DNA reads TGTGCCAGCAGTTTGTCTGGACAGGGGAATTCACCCCTCCACTTT.

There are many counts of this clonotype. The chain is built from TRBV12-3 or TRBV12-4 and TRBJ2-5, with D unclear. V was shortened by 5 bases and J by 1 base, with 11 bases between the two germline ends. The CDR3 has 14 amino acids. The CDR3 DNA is TGTGCCAGCAGTGTGTCGGACGCCCAAGAGACCCAGTACTTC. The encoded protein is CASSVSDAQETQYF.

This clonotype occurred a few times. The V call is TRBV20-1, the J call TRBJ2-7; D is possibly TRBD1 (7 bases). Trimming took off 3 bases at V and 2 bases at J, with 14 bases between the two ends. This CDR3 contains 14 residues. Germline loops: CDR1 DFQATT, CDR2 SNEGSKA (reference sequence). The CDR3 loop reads CSASSRGVAYEQYF. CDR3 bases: TGCAGTGCTAGCTCCAGGGGGGTCGCCTACGAGCAGTACTTC.

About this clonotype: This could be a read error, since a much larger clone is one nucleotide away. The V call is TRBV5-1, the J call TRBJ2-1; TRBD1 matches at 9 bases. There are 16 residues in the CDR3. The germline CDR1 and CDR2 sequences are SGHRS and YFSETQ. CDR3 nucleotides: TGCGCCAGCAGCGTTGGACCGGGACAGGGTGGCAATGAGCGGTTCTTC. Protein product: CASSVGPGQGGNERFF. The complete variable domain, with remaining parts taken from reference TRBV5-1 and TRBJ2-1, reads KAGVTQTPRYLIKTRGQQVTLSCSPISGHRSVSWYQQTPGQGLQFLFEYFSETQRNKGNFPGRFSGRQFSNSRSEMNVSTLELGDSALYLCASSVGPGQGGNERFFGPGTRLTVL.

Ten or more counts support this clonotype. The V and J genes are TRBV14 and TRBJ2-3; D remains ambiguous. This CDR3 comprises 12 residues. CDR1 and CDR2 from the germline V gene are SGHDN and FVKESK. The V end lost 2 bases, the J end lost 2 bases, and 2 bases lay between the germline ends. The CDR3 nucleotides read TGTGCCAGCAGCCAAACCACAGATACGCAGTATTTT. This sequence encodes CASSQTTDTQYF.

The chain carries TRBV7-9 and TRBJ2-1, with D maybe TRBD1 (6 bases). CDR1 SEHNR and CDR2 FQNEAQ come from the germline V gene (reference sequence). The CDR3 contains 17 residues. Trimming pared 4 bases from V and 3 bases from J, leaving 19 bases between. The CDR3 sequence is CASSSTPGHWDYNEQFF. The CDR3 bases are TGTGCCAGCAGCTCGACCCCGGGACACTGGGACTACAATGAGCAGTTCTTC.

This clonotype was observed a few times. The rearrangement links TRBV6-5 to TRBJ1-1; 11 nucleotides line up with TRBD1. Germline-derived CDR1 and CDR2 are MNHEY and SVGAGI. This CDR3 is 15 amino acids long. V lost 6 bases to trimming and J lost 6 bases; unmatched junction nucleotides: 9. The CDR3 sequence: CASRPRTGGKSEAFF. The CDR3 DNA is TGTGCCAGCAGGCCCCGGACAGGGGGCAAGTCTGAAGCTTTCTTT.

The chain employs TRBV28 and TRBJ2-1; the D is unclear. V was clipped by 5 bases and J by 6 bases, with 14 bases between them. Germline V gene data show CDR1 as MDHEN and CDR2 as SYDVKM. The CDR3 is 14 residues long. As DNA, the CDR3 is TGTGCCAGCAGTGTAATCGCCCCCCGCAATGAGCAGTTCTTC. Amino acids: CASSVIAPRNEQFF.

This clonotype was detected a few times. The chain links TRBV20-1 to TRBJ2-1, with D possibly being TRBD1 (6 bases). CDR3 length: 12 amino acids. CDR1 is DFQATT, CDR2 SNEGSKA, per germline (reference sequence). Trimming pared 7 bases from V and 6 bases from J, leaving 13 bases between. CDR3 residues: CSGQGFSNEQFF. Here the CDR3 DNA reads TGCAGTGGGCAGGGGTTTTCCAATGAGCAGTTCTTC.